The 4 T cell receptor beta chains in this list originate from one sample, sequenced in a study of cytomegalovirus exposure and HLA in healthy donors. It was with 60 Vbeta and 13 Jbeta primers that the PCR ran. Sequencing was performed with immunoSEQ multiplex PCR; in TCRdb, only in-frame clones are kept and a portion is missing. The table has some 100,000 clones, 75% to 85% seen once. The source material was PBMCs. These receptors were collected from a female donor in good health and CMV-seropositive.

The gene calls are TRBV6-5 and TRBJ2-2; 10 bases map to TRBD1. Germline loops: CDR1 MNHEY, CDR2 SVGAGI. V gave up 7 bases and J gave up 3 bases; unmatched junction bases: 5. The CDR3 runs to 15 residues. This CDR3 is CASTPGTGDTGELFF. The CDR3 bases are TGTGCCAGCACCCCCGGGACAGGGGACACCGGGGAGCTGTTTTTT.

V gene TRBV18 combines with J gene TRBJ2-1; D is unresolved. The CDR3 has 14 residues. Trimming left V 3 bases short and J 4 bases short, with 10 bases between. CDR1 and CDR2 (germline): KGHSH, LQKENI. CDR3 sequence: CASSPPANYNEQFF. The CDR3 DNA is TGTGCCAGCTCACCTCCTGCTAATTACAATGAGCAGTTCTTC.

There are a few counts of this clone. The V and J genes are TRBV30 and TRBJ1-6; no reliable D call. Germline V CDR1 and CDR2: GTSNPN, SVGIG (reference sequence). Between the trimmed V and J ends, which lost 0 bases and 0 bases, there was a span of 24 bases. The CDR3 loop spans 21 amino acids. CDR3: CAWSVRLLRGQQSSYNSPLHF. CDR3 sequence (DNA): TGTGCCTGGAGTGTACGTTTGTTGCGAGGGCAGCAGAGCTCCTATAATTCACCCCTCCACTTT.

The chain couples TRBV5-1 to TRBJ2-2; 7 nucleotides align to TRBD2. The V gene's germline CDR1 is SGHRS and CDR2 YFSETQ. The CDR3 totals 16 residues. With 3 bases clipped from V and 6 bases from J, the junction kept 11 bases outside the gene matches. The CDR3 bases are TGCGCCAGCAGCTCTCTAGGGGAGGGCGTAGCCGGGGAGCTGTTTTTT. This encodes CASSSLGEGVAGELFF.